This passage covers 17 T cell receptor beta chains from one sample sequenced in a study of blood T cells in healthy people across ages. For the second PCR, which ran for about 6 to 11 cycles, a sample-barcoded 5' primer and a J-beta primer mix were used. TCRdb independently ran MiXCR on the 5' RACE reads; one entry per CDR3 protein. Counted here are 1 million or so distinct CDR3 sequences, under 30% occurring once; the ten biggest clones make up 0.65% to 0.75%. A further study also used this sample, focusing on T cells of mothers and their children.

The sample comprised blood. The receptors were sampled from a girl between 2 and 10 years old in good health.

The chain recombines TRBV29-1 with TRBJ1-1, with D possibly being TRBD1 (5 bases). Deletions cut 6 bases from V and 4 bases from J, with 18 bases between. CDR1 is SQVTM and CDR2 is ANQGSEA in the germline V gene. The CDR3 length is 14 residues. The CDR3 DNA follows: TGCAGCGTCTCCGGAAGCTTGGGGGGCACTGAAGCTTTCTTT. Amino acids: CSVSGSLGGTEAFF.

This clonotype was seen only once. The chain is built from TRBV5-6 and TRBJ2-7; TRBD1 is a possible D gene (5 bases). TRBJ2-5 matches the DNA end more closely, so the J call is doubtful. The CDR3 is 13 amino acids. Per the germline V gene, CDR1 is SGHDT and CDR2 is YYEEEE. This chain's CDR3 is CASSLQGIETQYF. The CDR3 DNA reads as TGTGCCAGCAGCTTGCAGGGAATAGAGACCCAGTACTTC.

This clonotype was seen a handful of times. V is TRBV24-1 and J is TRBJ1-1, with D perhaps matching TRBD1 (6 bases). V dropped 5 bases and J dropped 4 bases, with 16 bases sitting between them. In germline, CDR1 is KGHDR, CDR2 SFDVKD. The CDR3 is made up of 15 amino acids. The CDR3 DNA sequence: TGTGCCACCAGTGGAACTGGCAGGGGCGGCACTGAAGCTTTCTTT. The encoded protein is CATSGTGRGGTEAFF.

Of note for this clonotype: A much more abundant neighbour one base away suggests this may be a read error. The chain is built from TRBV24-1 and TRBJ2-2; 7 bases match TRBD1. This CDR3 is built from 15 residues. Germline CDR1 and CDR2: KGHDR and SFDVKD. Written as DNA, the CDR3 is TGTGCCACCAGTGAGACGGACAGGAACACCGGGGAGCCGTTTTTT. Amino acid sequence: CATSETDRNTGEPFF.

A few counts support this clonotype. The chain has TRBV28 and TRBJ2-1; a weak D match, TRBD1 (7 bases). The assigned J gene may be wrong: the sequence end matches TRBJ2-7 better. The CDR3 extends over 14 amino acids. Germline V gene data show CDR1 as MDHEN and CDR2 as SYDVKM. The CDR3 is CASSLQGGFYEQYF. The CDR3 bases are TGTGCCAGCAGTTTACAGGGGGGTTTCTACGAGCAGTACTTC.

CDR3 nucleotides: TGTGCCAGCAGTTTTTGGTTTGGGACTAGCAGGAGTACAGATACGCAGTATTTT. Encoded protein: CASSFWFGTSRSTDTQYF. The chain employs TRBV28 and TRBJ2-3; 9 bases agree with TRBD2. The trim removed 3 bases at V and 3 bases at J, leaving 13 bases unmatched. The CDR3 loop spans 18 amino acids. Germline V gene sequence: CDR1 MDHEN, CDR2 SYDVKM.

This clonotype was seen a single time. This sequence joins TRBV7-9 and TRBJ2-2; the match to TRBD2 covers 8 bases. V lost 4 bases, J lost 7 bases, and 11 bases stayed unmatched. Germline loops: CDR1 SEHNR, CDR2 FQNEAQ (reference sequence). The CDR3 is 16 residues long. CDR3 region: CASSSQLAVFVGELFF. The CDR3 nucleotides are TGTGCCAGCAGCTCTCAACTAGCGGTTTTCGTCGGGGAGCTGTTTTTT.

This clonotype was recorded many times. The chain joins TRBV2 to TRBJ2-7; TRBD1 agrees at 7 bases. V shed 10 bases and J 2 bases; nucleotides not matched to a gene: 11. The CDR3 consists of 14 residues. CDR1 is SNHLY and CDR2 is FYNNEI in the germline V gene. The CDR3: CAKEKNGQAYEQYF. CDR3 bases: TGTGCCAAGGAAAAAAATGGACAGGCCTACGAGCAGTACTTC.

With regard to this clonotype: An end of the junction differs from the germline gene, which may be a read error. This chain joins TRBV15 and TRBJ2-5; 8 positions match TRBD2. CDR1 LNHNV and CDR2 YYDKDF come from the germline V gene (reference sequence). The CDR3 has 14 amino acids. The DNA of the CDR3 is TGTGCCACCAGCAAAGTTCCAGCGGGGGAGACCCAGCACTTC. It translates to CATSKVPAGETQHF.

For this clonotype: A read error may account for a junction end that differs from germline. V and J are TRBV7-2 and TRBJ2-1, with 9 positions matching TRBD2. Germline CDR1 and CDR2: SGHTA and FQGNSA. This CDR3 contains 14 residues. CDR3: CASSLGVTSGSGYF. The CDR3 DNA sequence: TGTGCCAGCAGCTTAGGTGTGACTAGCGGCTCTGGGTACTTC.

The genes are TRBV20-1 and TRBJ2-1; 13 bases line up with TRBD2. The junction had 3 bases not matched to a gene; V was cut back by 4 bases and J by 15 bases. The length of the CDR3 is 11 residues. Germline CDR1 is DFQATT and CDR2 is SNEGSKA (reference sequence). CDR3 in amino acids: CSAMGLAGLFF. The CDR3 region has the DNA TGCAGTGCTATGGGACTAGCGGGACTGTTCTTC.

This clonotype was seen only a few times. The gene calls are TRBV29-1 and TRBJ2-4, with D possibly being TRBD2 (6 bases). Trimming removed 6 bases at V and 2 bases at J, with 20 bases between. This CDR3 has 16 residues. CDR1 is SQVTM, CDR2 ANQGSEA, per germline. The chain's CDR3 is CSVPNEAGSSKNIQYF. CDR3 DNA: TGCAGCGTCCCAAATGAGGCGGGGTCATCCAAAAACATTCAGTACTTC. The full variable domain, completed using reference TRBV29-1 and TRBJ2-4, is SAVISQKPSRDICQRGTSLTIQCQVDSQVTMMFWYRQQPGQSLTLIATANQGSEATYESGFVIDKFPISRPNLTFSTLTVSNMSPEDSSIYLCSVPNEAGSSKNIQYFGAGTRLSVL.

Here the CDR3 DNA reads TGTGCCAGCAGTGAAGGGACTCCATATGGCTACACCTTC. Protein sequence: CASSEGTPYGYTF. The J gene is TRBJ1-2, the V gene TRBV6-1; unclear D gene. Germline assignment: CDR1 MNHNS and CDR2 SASEGT. Trimming left V 1 base short and J 5 bases short, with 8 bases between. The length of the CDR3 is 13 residues.

This clonotype showed up just a few times. The rearrangement joins TRBV7-2 to TRBJ1-6, with D unresolved. V shed 1 base and J shed 10 bases, with 8 bases lying between them. The CDR3 extends over 13 amino acids. Germline V CDR1 and CDR2: SGHTA, FQGNSA. CDR3 nucleotide sequence: TGTGCCAGCAGCTTAGATATTCGCTCACCCCTCCACTTT. Protein sequence: CASSLDIRSPLHF.

Concerning this clonotype: One end of the junction is discordant with germline, which a read error may explain. V and J are TRBV12-3 or TRBV12-4 and TRBJ2-5; maybe TRBD2 (6 bases). There are 13 residues in the CDR3. The CDR3 DNA reads as TGTGCCAGCAGTTTAAACTTGCGGGACCGGGCGTTCTTC. Amino acid sequence: CASSLNLRDRAFF.

The V and J genes are TRBV29-1 and TRBJ1-1; D unclear. The CDR3 has 13 residues. Trimming left V 4 bases short and J 4 bases short, with 13 bases between. The germline V gene has CDR1 SQVTM and CDR2 ANQGSEA. The CDR3 protein is CSVGRGVSTEAFF. The DNA of the CDR3 is TGCAGCGTTGGCCGGGGTGTAAGCACTGAAGCTTTCTTT. The full variable domain, in which reference TRBV29-1 and TRBJ1-1 provide the parts outside the CDR3, is SAVISQKPSRDICQRGTSLTIQCQVDSQVTMMFWYRQQPGQSLTLIATANQGSEATYESGFVIDKFPISRPNLTFSTLTVSNMSPEDSSIYLCSVGRGVSTEAFFGQGTRLTVV.

The chain carries TRBV4-1 and TRBJ2-7, with 9 bases fitting TRBD2. Per germline, CDR1 MGHRA and CDR2 YSYEKL. This CDR3 is built from 16 residues. The J segment lost 2 bases and the V segment lost 3 bases, leaving 8 bases of the junction unmatched. In DNA, the CDR3 is TGCGCCAGCAGCCAGGAGATTGCTAGCGGGACCTACGAGCAGTACTTC. Amino acids: CASSQEIASGTYEQYF.